What follows is one T cell receptor (beta chain) and its context. Antigen unknown. This CDR3 is built from 16 residues. The junction had 7 bases not matched to a gene; V was cut back by 0 bases and J by 4 bases. Germline CDR1 is SGDLS and CDR2 is YYNGEE. This sample is part of a study of graft-versus-host responses after intestinal transplantation. Study as a whole: Recipients obtained multivisceral, liver-intestinal, or isolated intestinal transplants. Uniformly, recipients were administered anti-thymocyte globulin induction with subsequent tacrolimus and steroids for around 3 years. The study's findings and limits: GvH clones were found in recipient marrow; some appeared first in ileum or blood. Across patients carrying graft-donor T cell macrochimerism, allografts held high graft-versus-host to host-versus-graft clonal ratios.

Profiled with immunoSEQ multiplex PCR; TCRdb holds only in-frame clones, not every one. The sample shows approximately 90,000 clones, 88% of them seen only once. This specimen was unstimulated CD4+ T cells sorted from spleen or lymph node cells, taken before transplant. This TCR was recovered from a human donor who was the organ donor for an intestinal transplant. The chain carries TRBV9 and TRBJ2-1; 7 bases line up with TRBD2. This CDR3 reads CASSVGGGSVYNEQFF. The CDR3 DNA follows: TGTGCCAGCAGCGTAGGGGGAGGGTCGGTGTACAATGAGCAGTTCTTC.